A single sample gave rise to the 14 T cell receptor beta chains below, sequenced in a study of shared clonotypes between healthy human individuals. TCRdb's table, derived via immunoSEQ multiplex PCR, lists solely in-frame clones and lacks some. The sample holds about 470,000 clones, around 75% seen once. Sequenced material: PBMCs. The receptors come from a woman in her forties in good health. Some clones in this sample may be carry-over from other donors' samples.

The V and J genes are TRBV11-3 and TRBJ2-1; TRBD2 agrees at 7 bases. Trimming cost V 5 bases and J 7 bases; bases outside gene matches: 17. This CDR3 is 17 amino acids long. Germline loops: CDR1 SGHNT, CDR2 YENEEA. The CDR3 nucleotides are TGTGCCAGCAGCACCCCCGGGGGTGCGGGAGACGTGAATGAGCAGTTCTTC. Protein product: CASSTPGGAGDVNEQFF. The full variable domain, rest sourced from reference TRBV11-3 and TRBJ2-1, is EAGVVQSPRYKIIEKKQPVAFWCNPISGHNTLYWYLQNLGQGPELLIRYENEEAVDDSQLPKDRFSAERLKGVDSTLKIQPAELGDSAVYLCASSTPGGAGDVNEQFFGPGTRLTVL.

With respect to this clone: Other DNA sequences in this sample translate to the same CDR3. CDR3 sequence: CASSVTGGQETQYF. CDR3 nucleotides: TGTGCCAGTAGTGTGACAGGTGGGCAAGAGACCCAGTACTTC. V usage is TRBV19 and J usage is TRBJ2-5; possible D gene TRBD1, 6 bases. Germline V CDR1 and CDR2: LNHDA, SQIVND (reference sequence). Trimming took 5 bases from V and 2 from J, leaving 12 bases between them. CDR3 length: 14 amino acids.

The chain couples TRBV15 to TRBJ2-7; tentative D call: TRBD2 (6 bases). Trimming shortened V by 3 bases and J by 0 bases, and 12 bases separated the two germline ends. Germline V gene lookup returns CDR1 LNHNV and CDR2 YYDKDF (reference sequence). CDR3 length: 15 residues. Here the CDR3 reads CATSRGLQDSYEQYF. The CDR3 coding sequence is TGTGCCACCAGCAGGGGACTCCAGGACTCCTACGAGCAGTACTTC.

Of note for this clone: The sample has other DNA sequences that encode this CDR3 too. V is TRBV30 and J is TRBJ2-6; D uncertain. CDR3 length: 12 residues. CDR1 is GTSNPN and CDR2 is SVGIG in the germline V gene (reference sequence). Trimming took 2 bases from V and 4 from J, leaving 3 bases between them. CDR3 nucleotides: TGTGCCTGGAGTACCGGGGCCAACGTCCTGACTTTC. Translating it yields CAWSTGANVLTF.

The chain uses TRBV28 and TRBJ1-5, with unresolved D. Germline loops: CDR1 MDHEN, CDR2 SYDVKM. The length of the CDR3 is 14 residues. The V gene lost 6 bases and the J gene lost 0 bases, with 9 bases spanning the gap. The CDR3 sequence is CASSLSYSNQPQHF. The CDR3 bases are TGTGCCAGCAGCCTGTCTTATAGCAATCAGCCCCAGCATTTT.

On this clone: Other DNA sequences in the sample encode the same CDR3. The genes are TRBV4-1 and TRBJ2-2, with 13 bases matching TRBD2. CDR1 and CDR2 (germline): MGHRA, YSYEKL. Losses at the gene ends were 1 base for V and 4 bases for J; bases not matched to a gene: 6. This CDR3 is 18 amino acids long. CDR3 region: CASSQGGLAGVGTGELFF. CDR3 bases: TGCGCCAGCAGCCAAGGAGGACTAGCGGGAGTCGGCACCGGGGAGCTGTTTTTT.

V gene TRBV5-4 combines with J gene TRBJ2-1; 9 positions agree with TRBD2. V lost 4 bases and J lost 9; bases outside the gene matches: 14. CDR3 size: 16 residues. Per the germline V gene, CDR1 is SGHNT and CDR2 is YYREEE (reference sequence). In DNA, the CDR3 is TGTGCCAGCAGCGACCCAACTAGCGGGCGTTCCAGTGAGCAGTTCTTC. This gives the protein CASSDPTSGRSSEQFF.

This chain links TRBV6-4 with TRBJ2-3; TRBD2 agrees at 9 bases. This CDR3 region has 16 residues. Trimming took 4 bases from V and 0 from J; bases not matched to a gene: 5. Germline values: CDR1 MRHNA, CDR2 SNTAGT. This CDR3 reads CASSARLADSTDTQYF. In DNA form, the CDR3 reads TGTGCCAGCAGTGCACGACTAGCGGATAGCACAGATACGCAGTATTTT.

The table lists this clone with a few counts. This chain joins TRBV5-1 and TRBJ2-3; the D is unclear. From germline, CDR1 is SGHRS and CDR2 YFSETQ. V was pared by 0 bases and J by 4 bases, with 6 bases between. The CDR3 runs 13 residues. The CDR3 nucleotides read TGCGCCAGCAGCTTGGGGGAACCAGATACGCAGTATTTT. Protein sequence: CASSLGEPDTQYF.

The genes are TRBV5-1 and TRBJ2-1; weak D call: TRBD1 (6 bases). The CDR3 sequence is 16 residues long. Looked up from germline, CDR1 is SGHRS and CDR2 is YFSETQ. V was pared by 3 bases and J by 9 bases, with 22 bases between. CDR3 DNA sequence: TGCGCCAGCAGCTCAGACGCTAGGAGTCAAGGGGGTGAGCAGTTCTTC. It codes for CASSSDARSQGGEQFF.

This clone was observed a single time. V and J are TRBV11-2 and TRBJ1-1, with D unclear. The CDR3 loop spans 16 amino acids. V lost 3 bases to trimming and J lost 0 bases, with 14 bases between them. Germline V gene lookup returns CDR1 SGHAT and CDR2 FQNNGV. The CDR3 DNA sequence: TGTGCCAGCAGCTTTGGAGGCCTAGACATGAACACTGAAGCTTTCTTT. Amino acid sequence: CASSFGGLDMNTEAFF.

The CDR3 is CAWSVSYGYTF. The CDR3 DNA reads TGTGCCTGGAGCGTGAGCTATGGCTACACCTTC. The chain recombines TRBV30 with TRBJ1-2; D not certain. Trimming removed 3 bases at V and 4 bases at J, with 6 bases between. Germline V lookup: CDR1 GTSNPN, CDR2 SVGIG (reference sequence). The CDR3 is 11 residues long. The entire variable domain, with the rest obtained from reference TRBV30 and TRBJ1-2, is as follows: SQTIHQWPATLVQPVGSPLSLECTVEGTSNPNLYWYRQAAGRGLQLLFYSVGIGQISSEVPQNLSASRPQDRQFILSSKKLLLSDSGFYLCAWSVSYGYTFGSGTRLTVV.

The chain has TRBV6-5 and TRBJ1-5; 11 bases line up with TRBD1. The CDR3 covers 15 residues. Germline lookup yields CDR1 MNHEY and CDR2 SVGAGI. V was pared by 2 bases and J by 7 bases, with 4 bases of the junction left unmatched. Here the CDR3 DNA reads TGTGCCAGCAGTTACCGGGACAGGGGGGGACAGCCCCAGCATTTT. The encoded protein is CASSYRDRGGQPQHF.

The rearrangement uses TRBV9 and TRBJ1-4; 9 nucleotides match TRBD1. The CDR3 is 14 amino acids. With V trimmed by 3 bases and J by 7 bases, 4 bases remained unmatched. The germline gives CDR1 SGDLS, CDR2 YYNGEE. CDR3 in amino acids: CASSGGTGLEKLFF. CDR3 in DNA: TGTGCCAGCAGCGGCGGGACAGGGCTTGAAAAACTGTTTTTT.